This T cell receptor (beta chain) is drawn from a study of T cell repertoires in cytomegalovirus infection. Study-wide context: The study used recently identified HLA-C-restricted and well-studied HLA-B-restricted CMV epitopes.

Overall study results and limits: The response measured ex vivo was dominated by TCR beta clonotypes (HLA-C-restricted and CMV-specific).

The V and J ends lost 3 bases and 3 bases respectively, with 8 bases between them. The germline V gene has CDR1 SQVTM and CDR2 ANQGSEA. The CDR3 is 12 amino acids. TCRdb itself ran the reads through MiXCR, one entry per CDR3 protein. The table shows around 750,000 distinct CDR3 sequences, with roughly 33% occurring only once. Turning to this clonotype: Its specificity is not known.

This TCR was sampled from a human donor in good health (CMV status not recorded). Some clones in this sample may be carry-over from other donors' samples. The input for sequencing was cultured CD8+ T cells from PBMCs, taken from culture after CMV antigen stimulation. The chain couples TRBV29-1 to TRBJ1-2, with unresolved D. The CDR3 loop is CSVEWRDYGYTF. CDR3 in DNA: TGCAGCGTTGAGTGGAGGGACTATGGCTACACCTTC.